This TCR beta chain originates from a study of cytomegalovirus exposure and HLA in healthy donors (dated by TCRdb to about 2017). Study-level background: According to an earlier analysis of 587 of the donors, about 170 million T cells yielded 117 million unique TCR beta sequences and around 300 Gb of sequence data. The aim of the study was to test whether cataloging public T cell receptors could identify signatures of past pathogen exposure. Donor age, sex, ethnicity and CMV serostatus were compiled together with the repertoire data. An early release covering roughly 600 HLA-typed donors comprised roughly 300 gigabases of sequencing data and about 90 million unique TCR sequences. Rather than drawing on any new phenotypic data, the later analysis identified candidate immune exposures from TCR beta sequences and the way those sequences occurred across donors. All discovery cohort repertoires had been generated on a single sequencing platform. The genetic ancestry cluster associated with self-reported Caucasian donors included 81% of the roughly 410 genotyped donors. To predict cytomegalovirus infection status, the study combined high-throughput TCR immunosequencing, statistical association of individual TCRs with disease status, and machine learning. On average, about 200,000 unique TCR beta nucleotide sequences were sequenced per donor among several hundred genotyped donors of the cohort, with around 19% of those sequences being non-productive. Typing coverage differed by locus: A, B, C, DRB1 and DQB1 were typed in roughly 620-630 donors, DQA1 in 522, DPA1 in roughly 590, and DPB1 in 400 to 480. To decide whether each TCR beta V gene segment behaved as functional or pseudogenic, an earlier analysis of approximately 600 of the donors relied on high-throughput TCR beta sequencing. The study profiled the T cell repertoires of around 700 subjects by immunosequencing and related them to cytomegalovirus serostatus. Both class I and class II loci were covered by HLA typing, at four-digit resolution. Besides the first cohort of under 700 subjects, a separate validation cohort made up of over a hundred different subjects was used. A later analysis re-examined previously published TCR beta repertoires from more than 650 donors and added high-resolution HLA genotyping to investigate patterns of TCR occurrence. Genome-wide SNP genotypes for about 65% of the roughly 670 donors were used in a later genetic analysis, which treated that subset as a discovery cohort. A few DR-DQ haplotypes were handled as single units for association and clustering because linkage in the cohort was strong. The study at large found these results: Because counts were too low, roughly 16 rarely observed V segments, including chromosome 9 orphons, were excluded from the earlier analysis of roughly 580 of the donors. Only TCR beta chains were sequenced in this cohort, and the absence of alpha or paired-chain data limited detectable features. An association between a missense DCLRE1C variant and V-gene and J-gene trimming of TCR beta chains was found in a later genetic analysis and replicated in an independent cohort. According to a later analysis, most CMV-associated TCR beta chains appeared to be HLA-restricted, and the HLA associations seemed to be driven largely by CMV exposure. Specific HLA alleles were associated with some 15,000 TCR beta sequences at a false discovery rate of 0.05 in a later analysis. Broadly in line with IMGT annotations, most TCR beta V segments showed up in productive rearrangements about 90% or about 30% of the time in an earlier analysis of a few hundred of the donors. Presence/absence analyses assumed roughly uniform sequencing depth across donors, an assumption that may not hold. Most TCR sequences were observed very rarely across donors, whereas some public TCRs were present in many individuals. Assigning TCR associations to individual alleles was difficult when HLA alleles, especially DR and DQ, strongly co-occurred. According to a later analysis, parvovirus B19, influenza, CMV and Epstein-Barr virus appeared linked to several top co-occurrence clusters. The study gave a list of under 200 TCR beta chains associated with cytomegalovirus. A few of the identified cytomegalovirus-associated TCR beta chains were confirmed in vitro to be specific for cytomegalovirus antigens. Some IMGT-functional V segments, including TRBV6-2 and TRBV6-3, could not be distinguished by the 87-base-pair reads and were therefore excluded. A further reported finding was that TCR beta sequences accurately predicted the HLA-A and HLA-B alleles for most subjects in the first cohort. Because HLA typing was missing for some donors at each locus, association tests included only the typed subset. A later analysis found that TCR association rates varied across HLA loci, with DRB1 alleles showing the most associated TCRs and HLA-C alleles the fewest. Linkage disequilibrium might explain the correlated functional status among segregating V segments, but an unknown experimental factor could not be excluded. It was suggested by the authors that the approach could potentially be generalized to other disease states and immunological phenotypes. A group of highly shared sequence variants was considered likely to be a technical artifact of the sequencing pipeline. A later genetic analysis reported fewer N-insertions in productive TCRs among donors in an Asian-associated ancestry cluster than the roughly 650-donor mean. In a later analysis, HLA-associated TCR beta chains showed more clonal expansion and lower generation probabilities than non-associated chains that were equally common. In both the original and validation cohorts, the classifier was reported to diagnose cytomegalovirus status with high specificity and sensitivity. For the cohort, immune exposure information was limited to CMV serostatus.

On this clone: No antigen is known for it. No much larger clonotype is one base removed from it; base qualities were not supplied.

V loses 9 bases at its end and J loses 7 bases; junction bases beyond the gene matches: 9. From its cysteine to its phenylalanine, the CDR3 spans 15 amino acids. The kept DNA is CDR3 alone, 45 bases in frame from the first base. The germline V gene provides CDR1 MNHNS and CDR2 SASEGT. The cohort comprised around 700 healthy bone marrow donors. At the time of sampling, all cohort members were nominally healthy, though unrecorded immune exposures were likely present. The donor was CMV seronegative and belonged to the group of 352 seronegative cohort members. Each donor provided a peripheral blood sample, and peripheral blood mononuclear cells were used for TCR beta sequencing. Genomic DNA extraction from the blood cell samples was performed with the Qiagen DNeasy Blood Extraction Kit. To prepare the library, the immunoSEQ multiplex PCR assay was applied. For the multiplex PCR, a mixture combining 60 forward primers for TCR Vbeta segments and 13 reverse primers for TCR Jbeta segments was used. The CDR3 region of rearranged TCR beta genes was amplified from genomic DNA by a multiplex PCR assay. The Illumina HiSeq System was used to sequence the amplified TCR beta libraries as 87-base-pair reads. Per the original workflow: In a later analysis, some 80 million unique TCR beta chains were counted across the roughly 610 repertoires, and about 10 million of these chains were shared by at least two donors. A nearest-neighbor algorithm error-corrected the raw reads and collapsed the reads into unique sequences, merging closely related sequences to remove PCR and sequencing errors. To assign V, D and J gene segments, CDR3 sequences were aligned to IMGT reference sequences. For a sequence to be retained, a match of at least six nucleotides was required to both a V gene segment and a J gene segment. A rearrangement was called productive if the CDR3 had no stop codons and remained in frame with V and J, and every other rearrangement was called non-productive. CDR3 was defined by IMGT convention, running from the second conserved V-encoded cysteine to the conserved J-encoded phenylalanine. The earlier analysis of roughly 590 of the donors excluded any sequence lacking an unambiguous match to a single V gene segment. An earlier analysis of 587 of the donors called V segments functional above 56.7% productive rearrangements and segregating when the between-donor standard deviation exceeded 5%. A statistical classification framework was built for diagnosing cytomegalovirus status from the catalog of TCR beta chain sequences. A later analysis assigned V and J genes by comparing TCR nucleotide sequences with IMGT/GENE-DB human TR gene sequences. The TCRdist pipeline was used in a later analysis to assign CDR3 sequences and most-parsimonious VDJ recombination scenarios. In a later analysis, each TCR beta chain was defined by its CDR3 amino acid sequence together with its V-gene family, and reads without a unique V-gene family were excluded. In a later analysis, around 650 highly shared, low-generation-probability nucleotide sequences were removed to address suspected cross-contamination and a sequencing artifact. For each public chain, a later analysis derived a clonal expansion index from normalized ranks of inferred template counts within each repertoire. In a later analysis, generation probabilities were computed with a VDJ recombination model fitted to out-of-frame rearrangements, and the resulting probabilities were checked against IGoR. A later analysis scored TCR-TCR, TCR-HLA and TCR-CMV co-occurrence with hypergeometric tests, applying a repertoire-size bias correction to TCR pairs. A later analysis estimated false discovery rates by permuting HLA or CMV assignments 20 times. A later analysis grouped co-occurring TCRs with DBSCAN, adding TCRdist sequence similarity when clustering within HLA-allele-positive subsets. Co-occurrence clustering excluded repertoires with fewer than 30,000 or more than 120,000 public chains, plus five with anomalous nucleotide sharing. TCRdb limited this immuneACCESS table to in-frame rearrangements with V and J called. A share of clones is missing; checked studies link under half to unresolved V genes, and the rest is unexplained. That table is the source of V, J and clone size, and D and trimming were worked out from the DNA. The sample has 130,000 or so clones on record, over 80% of them singletons. The ten largest account for around 2% of the sample.

Sequenced sample: PBMCs. The receptor was isolated from a young man in good health and CMV-seronegative. The chain links TRBV6-1 with TRBJ2-3; TRBD2 fits 14 bases in the junction. The DNA sequence follows: TGTGCCAGTTCAAAGACTAGCGGGGGGGTCCATACGCAGTATTTT. Its protein is CASSKTSGGVHTQYF.